This TCR beta chain came from a study of shared clonotypes between healthy human individuals. A word on this clone: Its antigen is undetermined.

The authors ran the assay at deep level. The protocol was immunoSEQ multiplex PCR, while the TCRdb copy is restricted to in-frame clones and leaves out a portion. The sample consists of around 2,000,000 clones, around 95% of them appearing once. General study findings and limits: Depth was large, yet rarefaction showed that sorted-subset sequencing was incomplete.

All donors were Caucasian adults living in Nashville, Tennessee. Naive CD4+ cells were CD45RA-selected; the remaining cells were memory. The receptor was derived from a man aged 18 to 29 in good health. The sample consisted of naive CD4+ T cells sorted from blood. This sample's subset: CD45RA+ positively selected.

The CDR3 DNA reads as TGTGCCACCAACCAGGGCGGAAGGGGCTACACCTTC. It encodes CATNQGGRGYTF. The chain couples TRBV19 to TRBJ1-2; perhaps TRBD1 as D (5 bases). The CDR3 length is 12 residues. The germline V gene encodes CDR1 LNHDA and CDR2 SQIVND (reference sequence). Trimming pared 10 bases from V and 8 bases from J, leaving 17 bases between.